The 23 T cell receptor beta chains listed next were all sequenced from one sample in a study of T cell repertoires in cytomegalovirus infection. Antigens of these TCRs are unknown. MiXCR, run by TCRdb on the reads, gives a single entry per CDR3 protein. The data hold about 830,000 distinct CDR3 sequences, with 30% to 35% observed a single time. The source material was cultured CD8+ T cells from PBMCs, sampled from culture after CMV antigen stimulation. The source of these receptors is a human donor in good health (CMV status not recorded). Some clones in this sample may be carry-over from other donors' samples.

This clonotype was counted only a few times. CDR3 bases: TGTGCCAGCAGTTTATTGTTCGGAGATACGCAGTATTTT. It encodes CASSLLFGDTQYF. The chain combines TRBV27 with TRBJ2-3; no definite D call. There are 13 residues in the CDR3. Per germline, CDR1 MNHEY and CDR2 SMNVEV (reference sequence). The V end lost 1 base, the J end lost 5 bases, and 7 bases lay between the germline ends.

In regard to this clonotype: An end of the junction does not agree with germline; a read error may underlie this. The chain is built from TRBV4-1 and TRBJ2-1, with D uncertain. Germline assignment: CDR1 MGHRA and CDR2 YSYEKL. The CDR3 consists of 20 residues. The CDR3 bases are TGTGCCAGCAGCCAAAGCCATGGGTGGGCAAGGGATTTAGCCTACAATGAGCAGTTCTTC. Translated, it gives CASSQSHGWARDLAYNEQFF.

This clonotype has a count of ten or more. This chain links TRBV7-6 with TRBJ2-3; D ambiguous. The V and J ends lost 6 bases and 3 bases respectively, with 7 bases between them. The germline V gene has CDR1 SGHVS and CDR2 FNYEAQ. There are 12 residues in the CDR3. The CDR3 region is CASSSWTDTQYF. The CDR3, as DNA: TGTGCCAGCAGTTCGTGGACAGATACGCAGTATTTT.

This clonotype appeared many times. The CDR3 reads CASSYSGGQETQYF. The CDR3 nucleotides are TGTGCCAGCAGTTACTCCGGCGGACAAGAGACCCAGTACTTC. This chain uses TRBV6-2 or TRBV6-3 with TRBJ2-5; no firm D call. The CDR3 length is 14 residues. The germline V gene encodes CDR1 MNHEY and CDR2 SVGEGT. V dropped 0 bases and J dropped 2 bases, with 7 bases sitting between them.

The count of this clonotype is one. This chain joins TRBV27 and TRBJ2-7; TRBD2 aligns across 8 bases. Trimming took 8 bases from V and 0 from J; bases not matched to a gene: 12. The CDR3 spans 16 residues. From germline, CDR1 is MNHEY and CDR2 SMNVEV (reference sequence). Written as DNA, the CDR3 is TGTGCCAGCTCAGCGGGGGCAGGGGACTTCTCCTACGAGCAGTACGTC. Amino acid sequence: CASSAGAGDFSYEQYV.

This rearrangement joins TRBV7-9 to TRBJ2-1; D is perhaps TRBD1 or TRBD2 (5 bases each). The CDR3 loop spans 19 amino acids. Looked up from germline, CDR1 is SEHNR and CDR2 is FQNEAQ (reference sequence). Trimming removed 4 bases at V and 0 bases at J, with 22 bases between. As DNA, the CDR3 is TGTGCCAGCAGCTCAAACCGGGACCCAAGGGGAACCTCCTACAATGAGCAGTTCTTC. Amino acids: CASSSNRDPRGTSYNEQFF.

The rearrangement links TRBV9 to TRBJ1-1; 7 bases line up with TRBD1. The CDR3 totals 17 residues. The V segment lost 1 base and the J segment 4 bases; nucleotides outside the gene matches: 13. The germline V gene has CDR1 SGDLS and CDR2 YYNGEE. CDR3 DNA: TGTGCCAGCAGCGTATTTACAGGGGAGTATCTTCCCACTGAAGCTTTCTTT. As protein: CASSVFTGEYLPTEAFF.

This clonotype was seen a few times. CDR3 DNA sequence: TGTGCCACCACTCTGACAGGGAGGAACACCATATATTTT. This encodes CATTLTGRNTIYF. The V gene is TRBV12-3 or TRBV12-4, the J gene TRBJ1-3; the match to TRBD1 covers 7 bases. After removal of 10 bases from V and 7 bases from J, the junction contained 10 bases not matched to a gene. This CDR3 contains 13 residues.

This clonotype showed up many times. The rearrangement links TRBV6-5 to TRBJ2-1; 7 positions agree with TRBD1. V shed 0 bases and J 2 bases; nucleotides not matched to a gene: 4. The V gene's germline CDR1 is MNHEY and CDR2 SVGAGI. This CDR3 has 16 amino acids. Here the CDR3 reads CASSYSPQGAYNEQFF. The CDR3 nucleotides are TGTGCCAGCAGTTACTCGCCCCAGGGGGCCTACAATGAGCAGTTCTTC.

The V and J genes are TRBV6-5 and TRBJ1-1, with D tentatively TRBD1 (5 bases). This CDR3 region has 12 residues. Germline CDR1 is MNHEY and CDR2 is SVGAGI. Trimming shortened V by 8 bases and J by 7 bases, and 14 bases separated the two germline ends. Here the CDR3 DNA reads TGTGCCAGCGGCCAGGGACGGATTGAAGCTTTCTTT. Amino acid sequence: CASGQGRIEAFF.

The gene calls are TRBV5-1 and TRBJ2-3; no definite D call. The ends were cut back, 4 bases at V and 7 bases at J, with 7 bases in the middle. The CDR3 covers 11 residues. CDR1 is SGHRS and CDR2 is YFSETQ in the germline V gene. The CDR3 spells CASSIENTQYF. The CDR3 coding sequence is TGCGCCAGCAGCATCGAAAATACGCAGTATTTT.

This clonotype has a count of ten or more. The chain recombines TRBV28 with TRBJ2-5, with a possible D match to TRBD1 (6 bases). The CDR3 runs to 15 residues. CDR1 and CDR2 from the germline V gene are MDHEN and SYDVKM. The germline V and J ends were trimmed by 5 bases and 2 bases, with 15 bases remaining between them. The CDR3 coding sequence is TGTGCCAGCAGTCCCTGGGACACCCGACAAGAGACCCAGTACTTC. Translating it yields CASSPWDTRQETQYF.

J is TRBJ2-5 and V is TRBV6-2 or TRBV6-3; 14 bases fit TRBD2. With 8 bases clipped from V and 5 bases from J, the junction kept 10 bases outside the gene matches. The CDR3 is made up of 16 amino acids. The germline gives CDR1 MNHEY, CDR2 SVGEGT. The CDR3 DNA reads TGTGCCAGCCGCTCGACTAGCGGGGGGGCATCGGAGACCCAGTACTTC. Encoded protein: CASRSTSGGASETQYF.

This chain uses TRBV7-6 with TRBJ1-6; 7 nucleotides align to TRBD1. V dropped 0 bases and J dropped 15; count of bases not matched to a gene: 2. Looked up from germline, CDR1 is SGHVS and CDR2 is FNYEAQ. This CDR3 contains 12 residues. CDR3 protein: CASSLADRILHF. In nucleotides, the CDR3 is TGTGCCAGCAGCTTAGCGGACAGGATCCTCCACTTT. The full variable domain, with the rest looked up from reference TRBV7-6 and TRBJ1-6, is GAGVSQSPRYKVTKRGQDVALRCDPISGHVSLYWYRQALGQGPEFLTYFNYEAQQDKSGLPNDRFSAERPEGSISTLTIQRTEQRDSAMYRCASSLADRILHFGNGTRLTVT.

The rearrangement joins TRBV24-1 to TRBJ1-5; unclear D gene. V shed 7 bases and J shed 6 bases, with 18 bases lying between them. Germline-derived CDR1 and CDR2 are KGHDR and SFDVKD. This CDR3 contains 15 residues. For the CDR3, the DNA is TGTGCCACCAGAGGAAAGAGAGAAACGGTTCAGCCCCAGCATTTT. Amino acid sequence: CATRGKRETVQPQHF.

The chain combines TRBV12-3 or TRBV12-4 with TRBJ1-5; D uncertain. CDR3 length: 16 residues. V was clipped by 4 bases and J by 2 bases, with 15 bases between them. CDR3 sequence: CASSSGIYDGNQPQHF. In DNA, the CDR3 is TGTGCCAGCAGTTCTGGGATATACGATGGCAATCAGCCCCAGCATTTT.

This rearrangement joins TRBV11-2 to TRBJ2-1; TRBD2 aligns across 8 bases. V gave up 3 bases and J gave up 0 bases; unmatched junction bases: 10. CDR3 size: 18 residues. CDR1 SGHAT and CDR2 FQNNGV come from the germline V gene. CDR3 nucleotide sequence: TGTGCCAGCAGCTTGACGGCGGGGGGCTACAGCTCCTACAATGAGCAGTTCTTC. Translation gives CASSLTAGGYSSYNEQFF.

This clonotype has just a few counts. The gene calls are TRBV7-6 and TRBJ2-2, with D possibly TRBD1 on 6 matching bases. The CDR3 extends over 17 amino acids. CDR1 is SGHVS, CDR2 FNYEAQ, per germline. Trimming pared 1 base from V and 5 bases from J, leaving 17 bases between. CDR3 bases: TGTGCCAGCAGCTTAGGATTATACAGGGACGTGACCGGGGAGCTGTTTTTT. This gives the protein CASSLGLYRDVTGELFF.

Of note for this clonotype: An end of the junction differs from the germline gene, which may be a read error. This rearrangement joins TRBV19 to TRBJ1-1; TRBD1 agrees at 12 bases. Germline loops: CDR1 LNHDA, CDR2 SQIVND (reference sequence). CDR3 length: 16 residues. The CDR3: CVSIRDRGHFGTEAFF. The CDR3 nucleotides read TGTGTCAGTATCCGGGACAGGGGGCATTTTGGCACTGAAGCTTTCTTT.

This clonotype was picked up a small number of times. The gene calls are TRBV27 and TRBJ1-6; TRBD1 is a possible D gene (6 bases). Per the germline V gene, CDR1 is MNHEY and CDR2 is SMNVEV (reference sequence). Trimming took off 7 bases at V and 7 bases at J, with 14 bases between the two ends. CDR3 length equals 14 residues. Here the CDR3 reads CASTLIGGNSPLHF. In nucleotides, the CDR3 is TGTGCCAGCACCCTAATAGGGGGAAATTCACCCCTCCACTTT.

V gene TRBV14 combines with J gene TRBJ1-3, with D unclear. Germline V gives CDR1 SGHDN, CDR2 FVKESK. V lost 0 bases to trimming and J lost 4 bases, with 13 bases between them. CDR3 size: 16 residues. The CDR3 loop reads CASSQDSGALGNTIYF. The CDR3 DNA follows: TGTGCCAGCAGCCAAGATTCGGGCGCGCTAGGAAACACCATATATTTT.

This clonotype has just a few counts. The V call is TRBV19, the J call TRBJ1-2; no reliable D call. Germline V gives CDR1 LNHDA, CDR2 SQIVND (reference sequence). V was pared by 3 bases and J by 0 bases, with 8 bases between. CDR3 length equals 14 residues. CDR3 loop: CASSIMATNYGYTF. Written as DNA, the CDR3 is TGTGCCAGTAGTATCATGGCGACTAACTATGGCTACACCTTC. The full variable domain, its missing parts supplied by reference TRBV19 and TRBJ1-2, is DGGITQSPKYLFRKEGQNVTLSCEQNLNHDAMYWYRQDPGQGLRLIYYSQIVNDFQKGDIAEGYSVSREKKESFPLTVTSAQKNPTAFYLCASSIMATNYGYTFGSGTRLTVV.

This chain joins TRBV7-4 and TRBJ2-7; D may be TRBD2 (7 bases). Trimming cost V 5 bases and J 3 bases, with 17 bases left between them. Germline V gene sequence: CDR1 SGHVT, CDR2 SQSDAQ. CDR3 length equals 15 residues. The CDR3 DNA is TGTGCCAGCAGCCTCATGGGGGGGGGCAACTACGAGCAGTACTTC. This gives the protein CASSLMGGGNYEQYF.